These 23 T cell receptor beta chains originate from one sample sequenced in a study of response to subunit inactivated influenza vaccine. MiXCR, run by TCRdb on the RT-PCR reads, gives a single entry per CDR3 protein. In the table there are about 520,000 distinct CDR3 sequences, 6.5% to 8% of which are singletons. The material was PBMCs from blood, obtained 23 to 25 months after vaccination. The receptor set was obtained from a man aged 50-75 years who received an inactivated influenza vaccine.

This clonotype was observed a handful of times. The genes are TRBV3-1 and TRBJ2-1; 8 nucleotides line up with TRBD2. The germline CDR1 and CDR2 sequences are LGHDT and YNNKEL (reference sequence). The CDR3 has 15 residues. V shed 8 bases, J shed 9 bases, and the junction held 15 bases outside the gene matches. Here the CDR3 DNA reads TGTGCCAGCGGTCCCCTGGGCGGGAGGAGCAGTGAGCAGTTCTTC. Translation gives CASGPLGGRSSEQFF.

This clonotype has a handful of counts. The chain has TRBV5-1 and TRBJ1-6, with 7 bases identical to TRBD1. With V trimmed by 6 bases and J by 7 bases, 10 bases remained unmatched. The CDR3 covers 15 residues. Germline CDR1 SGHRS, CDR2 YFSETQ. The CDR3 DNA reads TGCGCCAGCACCAGGTCGGGACAGCCAAATTCACCCCTCCACTTT. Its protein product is CASTRSGQPNSPLHF.

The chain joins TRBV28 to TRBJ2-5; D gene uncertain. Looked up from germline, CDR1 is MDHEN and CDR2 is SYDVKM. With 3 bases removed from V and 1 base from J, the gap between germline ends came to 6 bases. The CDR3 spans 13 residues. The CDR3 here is CASSFQTQETQYF. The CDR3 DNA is TGTGCCAGCAGTTTTCAGACCCAAGAGACCCAGTACTTC.

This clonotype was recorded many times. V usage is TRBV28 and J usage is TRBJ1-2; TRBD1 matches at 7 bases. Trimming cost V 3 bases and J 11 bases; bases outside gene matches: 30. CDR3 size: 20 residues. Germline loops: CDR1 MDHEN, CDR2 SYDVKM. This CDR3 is CASSFKRFNSNDGTEQWYTF. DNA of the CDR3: TGTGCCAGCAGTTTTAAACGGTTCAATTCCAACGATGGGACAGAGCAATGGTACACCTTC.

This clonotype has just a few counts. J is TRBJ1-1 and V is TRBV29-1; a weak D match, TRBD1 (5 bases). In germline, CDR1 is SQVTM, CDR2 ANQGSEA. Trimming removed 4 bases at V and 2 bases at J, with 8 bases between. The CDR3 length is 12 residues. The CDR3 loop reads CSVGDRNTEAFF. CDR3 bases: TGCAGCGTTGGTGACAGAAACACTGAAGCTTTCTTT.

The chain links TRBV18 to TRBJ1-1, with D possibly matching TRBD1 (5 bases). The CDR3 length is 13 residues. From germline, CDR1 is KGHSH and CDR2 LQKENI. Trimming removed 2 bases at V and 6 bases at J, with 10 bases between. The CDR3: CASSPGGYPEAFF. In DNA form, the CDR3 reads TGTGCCAGCTCACCAGGGGGTTACCCTGAAGCTTTCTTT.

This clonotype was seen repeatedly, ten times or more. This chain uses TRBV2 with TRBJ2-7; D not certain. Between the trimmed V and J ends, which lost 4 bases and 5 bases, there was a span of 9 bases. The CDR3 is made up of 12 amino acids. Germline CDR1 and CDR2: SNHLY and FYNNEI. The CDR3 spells CASSVLLHEQYF. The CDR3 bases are TGTGCCAGCAGTGTATTACTCCACGAGCAGTACTTC. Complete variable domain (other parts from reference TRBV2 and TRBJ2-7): EPEVTQTPSHQVTQMGQEVILRCVPISNHLYFYWYRQILGQKVEFLVSFYNNEISEKSEIFDDQFSVERPDGSNFTLKIRSTKLEDSAMYFCASSVLLHEQYFGPGTRLTVT.

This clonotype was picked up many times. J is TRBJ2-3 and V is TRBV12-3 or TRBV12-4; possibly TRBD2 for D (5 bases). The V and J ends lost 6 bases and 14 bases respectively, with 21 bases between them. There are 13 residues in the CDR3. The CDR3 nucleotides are TGTGCCAGCAGCCCCAGTCTAGGGCTAGCATGGTATTTT. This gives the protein CASSPSLGLAWYF.

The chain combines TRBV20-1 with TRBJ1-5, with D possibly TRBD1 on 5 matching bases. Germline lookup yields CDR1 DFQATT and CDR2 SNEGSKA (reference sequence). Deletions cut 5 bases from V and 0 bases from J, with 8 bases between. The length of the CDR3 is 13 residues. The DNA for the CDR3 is TGCAGTGCTGCGGGGGTTAGCAATCAGCCCCAGCATTTT. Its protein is CSAAGVSNQPQHF.

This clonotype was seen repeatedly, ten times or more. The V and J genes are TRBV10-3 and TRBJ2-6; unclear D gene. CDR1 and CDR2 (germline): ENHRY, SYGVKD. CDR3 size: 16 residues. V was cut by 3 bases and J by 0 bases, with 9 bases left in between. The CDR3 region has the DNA TGTGCCATCAGTGACGCACTCGGCTCTGGGGCCAACGTCCTGACTTTC. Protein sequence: CAISDALGSGANVLTF.

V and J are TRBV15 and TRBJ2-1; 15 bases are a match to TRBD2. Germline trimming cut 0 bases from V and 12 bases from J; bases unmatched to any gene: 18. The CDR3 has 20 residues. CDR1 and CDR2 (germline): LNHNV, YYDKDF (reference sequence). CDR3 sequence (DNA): TGTGCCACCAGCAGAGATGGATACACGGTTGGGACTAGCGGGAGGTTAGTGCAGTTCTTC. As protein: CATSRDGYTVGTSGRLVQFF.

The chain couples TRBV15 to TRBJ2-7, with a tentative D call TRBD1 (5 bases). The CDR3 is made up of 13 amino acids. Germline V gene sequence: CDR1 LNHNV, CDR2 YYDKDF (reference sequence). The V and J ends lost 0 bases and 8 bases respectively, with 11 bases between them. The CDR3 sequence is CATSREDKTKQYF. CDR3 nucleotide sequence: TGTGCCACCAGCAGAGAGGACAAAACGAAGCAGTACTTC.

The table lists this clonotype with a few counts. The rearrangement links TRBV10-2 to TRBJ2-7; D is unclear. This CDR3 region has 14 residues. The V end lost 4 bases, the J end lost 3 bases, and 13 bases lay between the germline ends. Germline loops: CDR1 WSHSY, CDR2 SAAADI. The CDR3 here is CASSAVAYNYEQYF. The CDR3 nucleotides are TGCGCCAGCAGTGCAGTGGCGTATAACTACGAGCAGTACTTC.

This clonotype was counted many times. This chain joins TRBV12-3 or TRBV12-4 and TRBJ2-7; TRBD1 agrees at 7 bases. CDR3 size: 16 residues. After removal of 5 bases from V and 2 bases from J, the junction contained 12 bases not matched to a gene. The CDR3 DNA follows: TGTGCCAGCAGTCCACACAGGGGAAGGAACCCCTACGAGCAGTACTTC. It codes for CASSPHRGRNPYEQYF.

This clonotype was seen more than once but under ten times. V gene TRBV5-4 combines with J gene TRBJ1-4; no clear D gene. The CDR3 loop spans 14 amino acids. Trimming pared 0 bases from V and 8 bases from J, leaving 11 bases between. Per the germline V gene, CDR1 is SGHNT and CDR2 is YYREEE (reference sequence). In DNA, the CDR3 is TGTGCCAGCAGCTTGGCCGGGGTGCAAGAAAAACTGTTTTTT. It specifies CASSLAGVQEKLFF. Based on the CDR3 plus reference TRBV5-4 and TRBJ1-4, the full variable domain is ETGVTQSPTHLIKTRGQQVTLRCSSQSGHNTVSWYQQALGQGPQFIFQYYREEENGRGNFPPRFSGLQFPNYSSELNVNALELDDSALYLCASSLAGVQEKLFFGSGTQLSVL.

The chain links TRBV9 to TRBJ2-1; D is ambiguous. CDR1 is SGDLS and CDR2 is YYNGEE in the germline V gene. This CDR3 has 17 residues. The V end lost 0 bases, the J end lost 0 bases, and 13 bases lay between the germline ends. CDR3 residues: CASSVGVSSNSYNEQFF. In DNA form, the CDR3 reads TGTGCCAGCAGCGTAGGGGTTAGCAGCAACTCCTACAATGAGCAGTTCTTC.

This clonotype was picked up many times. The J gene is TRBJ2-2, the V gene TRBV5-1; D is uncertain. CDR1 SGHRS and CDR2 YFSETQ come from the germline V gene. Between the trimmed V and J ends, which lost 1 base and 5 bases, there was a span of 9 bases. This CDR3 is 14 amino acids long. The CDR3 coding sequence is TGCGCCAGCAGCTTGACACCATTAACCGGGGAGCTGTTTTTT. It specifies CASSLTPLTGELFF.

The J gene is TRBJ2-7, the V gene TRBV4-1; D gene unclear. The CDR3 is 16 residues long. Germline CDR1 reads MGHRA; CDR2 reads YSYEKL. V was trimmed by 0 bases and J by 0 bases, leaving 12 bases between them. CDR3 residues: CASSQDRPTGSYEQYF. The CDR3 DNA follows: TGCGCCAGCAGCCAAGATAGGCCGACTGGCTCCTACGAGCAGTACTTC.

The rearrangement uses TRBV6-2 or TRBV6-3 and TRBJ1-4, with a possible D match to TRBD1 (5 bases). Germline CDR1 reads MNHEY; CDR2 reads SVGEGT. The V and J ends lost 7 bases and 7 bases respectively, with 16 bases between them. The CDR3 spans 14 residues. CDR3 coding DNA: TGTGCCAGCAATTCCGGGACGACGGGTGAAAAACTGTTTTTT. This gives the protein CASNSGTTGEKLFF.

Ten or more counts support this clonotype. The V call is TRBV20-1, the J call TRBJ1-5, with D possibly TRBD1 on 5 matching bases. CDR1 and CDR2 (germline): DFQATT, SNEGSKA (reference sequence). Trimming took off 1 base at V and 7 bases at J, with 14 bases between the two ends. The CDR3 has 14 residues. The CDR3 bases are TGCAGTGCTAGAGGTAGTCGGGGGGTCCAGCCCCAGCATTTT. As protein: CSARGSRGVQPQHF.

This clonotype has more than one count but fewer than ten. CDR3 DNA: TGCGCCAGCAGCCAGGCAACAGGGAATACGCAGTATTTT. It codes for CASSQATGNTQYF. This rearrangement joins TRBV4-1 to TRBJ2-3; TRBD1 is a possible D gene (6 bases). CDR1 is MGHRA, CDR2 YSYEKL, per germline. The CDR3 has 13 amino acids. With 3 bases removed from V and 7 bases from J, the gap between germline ends came to 11 bases.

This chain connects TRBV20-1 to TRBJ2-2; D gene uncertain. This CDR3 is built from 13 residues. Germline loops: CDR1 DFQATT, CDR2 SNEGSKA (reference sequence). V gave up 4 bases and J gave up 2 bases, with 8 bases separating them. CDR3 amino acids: CSAMGVNTGELFF. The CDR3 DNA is TGCAGTGCTATGGGCGTCAACACCGGGGAGCTGTTTTTT.

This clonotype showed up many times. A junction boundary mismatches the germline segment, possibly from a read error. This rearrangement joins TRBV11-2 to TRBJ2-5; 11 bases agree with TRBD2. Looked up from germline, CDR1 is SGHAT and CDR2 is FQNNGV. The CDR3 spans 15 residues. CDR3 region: CASSRLAGYQETQYF. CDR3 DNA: TGCGCCAGCAGCCGACTAGCGGGGTACCAAGAGACCCAGTACTTC.